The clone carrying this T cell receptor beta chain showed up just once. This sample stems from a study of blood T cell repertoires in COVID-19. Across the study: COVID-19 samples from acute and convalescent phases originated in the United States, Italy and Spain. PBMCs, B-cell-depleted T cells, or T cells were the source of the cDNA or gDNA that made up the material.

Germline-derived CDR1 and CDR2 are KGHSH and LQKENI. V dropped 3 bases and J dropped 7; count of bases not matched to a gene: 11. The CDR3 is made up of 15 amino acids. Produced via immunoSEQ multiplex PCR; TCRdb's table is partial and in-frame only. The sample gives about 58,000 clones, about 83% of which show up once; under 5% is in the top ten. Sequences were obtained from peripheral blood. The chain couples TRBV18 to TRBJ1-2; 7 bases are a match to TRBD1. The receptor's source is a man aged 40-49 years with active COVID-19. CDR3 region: CASSPSGTDGSGYTF. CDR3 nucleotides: TGTGCCAGCTCACCTTCGGGGACAGACGGCTCTGGCTACACCTTC.